This T cell receptor (beta chain) was sequenced in a study of synovial regulatory T cells in juvenile arthritis. The length of the CDR3 is 14 residues. No DNA was logged. Germline-derived CDR1 and CDR2 are SGHRS and YFSETQ. Libraries were prepared by immunoSEQ multiplex PCR; TCRdb keeps only in-frame clonotypes and omits some of them. This table holds under 10,000 clones. The clonotype comes from a donor younger than 30 with juvenile idiopathic arthritis. Material for sequencing was Treg cells from blood. Stated subset: remaining (HLA-DR-negative) circulating blood Treg cells. The V and J genes are TRBV5-1 and TRBJ2-5; as DNA is missing, the TRBD1 call by TCRdb cannot be tested. CDR3 in amino acids: CASSPRTGGETQYF.